The next 18 T cell receptor beta chains were all read from a single sample in a study of blood T cell repertoires in COVID-19. Clones were read by immunoSEQ multiplex PCR, and TCRdb kept only the in-frame ones, dropping some. Of 99,000 or so clones in the sample, about 85% are singletons; the top ten hold around 3.9%. Sequencing used peripheral blood. These TCRs come from a man between 50 and 59 years old with acute or convalescent COVID-19.

The chain links TRBV5-1 to TRBJ2-2; D is undetermined. CDR1 is SGHRS and CDR2 is YFSETQ in the germline V gene. This CDR3 has 17 amino acids. V lost 0 bases and J lost 6, with 18 bases in between. The CDR3 loop reads CASSLVRVASPPGELFF. CDR3 DNA: TGCGCCAGCAGCTTGGTACGGGTCGCATCCCCCCCCGGGGAGCTGTTTTTT.

The chain combines TRBV5-4 with TRBJ1-2; D might be TRBD1 (5 bases). The germline V gene encodes CDR1 SGHNT and CDR2 YYREEE (reference sequence). The CDR3 loop spans 11 amino acids. CDR3 sequence reads: CAGGAGNGYTF. CDR3 in DNA: TGTGCGGGCGGGGCAGGGAACGGCTACACCTTC.

This clone occurred once. The rearrangement joins TRBV5-8 to TRBJ2-5; 12 positions agree with TRBD2. This CDR3 is 17 amino acids long. CDR1 is SGHTS and CDR2 is YDEGEE in the germline V gene. Unmatched junction bases numbered 12, after V lost 4 bases and J lost 5 bases. CDR3 sequence reads: CASSILKTSGSGETQYF. The CDR3 DNA sequence: TGTGCCAGCAGCATACTAAAGACTAGCGGGAGTGGGGAGACCCAGTACTTC.

The chain couples TRBV9 to TRBJ1-2, with a possible D match to TRBD1 (5 bases). The ends were cut back, 0 bases at V and 4 bases at J, with 7 bases in the middle. This CDR3 spans 13 amino acids. Germline V gene sequence: CDR1 SGDLS, CDR2 YYNGEE. The CDR3 region has the DNA TGTGCCAGCAGCGTAGATCAGGGCTATGGCTACACCTTC. It codes for CASSVDQGYGYTF.

A single count supports this clone. The chain has TRBV27 and TRBJ2-2; 13 nucleotides match TRBD2. The V segment lost 3 bases and the J segment 1 base; nucleotides outside the gene matches: 5. Germline values: CDR1 MNHEY, CDR2 SMNVEV (reference sequence). The CDR3 extends over 18 amino acids. The CDR3 region has the DNA TGTGCCAGCAGTTTTGGGACTAGCGGGGAGAAGAACACCGGGGAGCTGTTTTTT. Translating gives CASSFGTSGEKNTGELFF.

The CDR3 DNA sequence: TGTGCCAGCAGCTTAGGCCCACTAGAAGGCGAGCAGTACTTC. This codes for CASSLGPLEGEQYF. This rearrangement joins TRBV11-2 to TRBJ2-7; a possible D gene is TRBD2 (5 bases). This CDR3 spans 14 amino acids. V was trimmed by 1 base and J by 6 bases, leaving 13 bases between them. Germline V gene sequence: CDR1 SGHAT, CDR2 FQNNGV.

The chain carries TRBV3-1 (or the pseudogene TRBV3-2) and TRBJ1-3; 8 bases are shared with TRBD1. The CDR3 spans 17 residues. CDR1 is LGHDT and CDR2 is YNNKEL in the germline V gene (reference sequence). V lost 3 bases to trimming and J lost 4 bases; unmatched junction nucleotides: 11. The CDR3, as DNA: TGTGCCAGCAGCCACCTGGGCAGGGGGCAGAAAGGAAACACCATATATTTT. Translation: CASSHLGRGQKGNTIYF.

V is TRBV5-1 and J is TRBJ1-6; D call uncertain. Trimming left V 0 bases short and J 11 bases short, with 6 bases between. Germline V gives CDR1 SGHRS, CDR2 YFSETQ. The CDR3 covers 12 residues. CDR3 in DNA: TGCGCCAGCAGCTTGGGAGGGCCACCCCTCCACTTT. Residues: CASSLGGPPLHF.

This rearrangement joins TRBV6-5 to TRBJ1-2; 7 bases map to TRBD1. V dropped 5 bases and J dropped 8; count of bases not matched to a gene: 8. CDR1 and CDR2 from the germline V gene are MNHEY and SVGAGI. This CDR3 region has 13 residues. CDR3 nucleotide sequence: TGTGCCAGCAGTATGCGACAGGGTGAAGGCTACACCTTC. It specifies CASSMRQGEGYTF.

This clone was recorded once. V is TRBV28 and J is TRBJ1-6, with TRBD1 matching 9 bases. The V segment lost 5 bases and the J segment 10 bases; nucleotides outside the gene matches: 9. This CDR3 contains 15 residues. CDR1 and CDR2 (germline): MDHEN, SYDVKM. CDR3 in amino acids: CASSTTGQGASPLHF. The CDR3 nucleotides read TGTGCCAGCAGTACGACGGGACAGGGAGCATCACCCCTCCACTTT.

The V and J genes are TRBV10-3 and TRBJ2-5; unclear D gene. The CDR3 has 13 residues. Germline lookup yields CDR1 ENHRY and CDR2 SYGVKD. Trimming stripped 5 bases from V and 1 base from J, with 8 bases between. Here the CDR3 DNA reads TGTGCCATCAGTCAACCGGGCCAAGAGACCCAGTACTTC. Amino acid sequence: CAISQPGQETQYF.

CDR3 sequence reads: CAWSWTGGSYEQYF. In DNA, the CDR3 is TGTGCCTGGAGCTGGACAGGAGGATCCTACGAGCAGTACTTC. This chain uses TRBV30 with TRBJ2-7; TRBD1 agrees at 7 bases. The CDR3 spans 14 residues. The germline V gene has CDR1 GTSNPN and CDR2 SVGIG (reference sequence). The J segment lost 1 base and the V segment lost 3 bases, leaving 6 bases of the junction unmatched.

The chain links TRBV19 to TRBJ2-2; 8 positions match TRBD1. Germline V gene data show CDR1 as LNHDA and CDR2 as SQIVND (reference sequence). This CDR3 spans 17 amino acids. With 5 bases clipped from V and 7 bases from J, the junction kept 15 bases outside the gene matches. The CDR3 protein is CASSDGQGLISGGELFF. DNA of the CDR3: TGTGCCAGTAGTGACGGACAGGGTCTCATCTCCGGCGGGGAGCTGTTTTTT.

The chain couples TRBV10-3 to TRBJ1-1; possible D gene TRBD1, 6 bases. The CDR3 totals 15 residues. V was pared by 6 bases and J by 3 bases, with 17 bases between. Germline CDR1 ENHRY, CDR2 SYGVKD. The CDR3 DNA sequence: TGTGCCATCAGAGTTCAGGGGATTCGGGACACTGAAGCTTTCTTT. Its translation is CAIRVQGIRDTEAFF.

This rearrangement joins TRBV25-1 to TRBJ1-4, with TRBD1 matching 11 bases. The CDR3 spans 16 residues. The ends lost 4 bases at V and 4 bases at J; junction bases unmatched: 5. In germline, CDR1 is MGHDK, CDR2 SYGVNS. The CDR3 nucleotides read TGTGCCAGCAGTGCTGGACAGGGGGCTAGTAATGAAAAACTGTTTTTT. As protein: CASSAGQGASNEKLFF.

This CDR3 is CASSFLPRQSTFYGYTF. The CDR3 DNA follows: TGTGCCAGCAGTTTTTTGCCTAGACAGAGCACTTTCTATGGCTACACCTTC. The chain combines TRBV27 with TRBJ1-2; perhaps TRBD1 as D (5 bases). Trimming took 3 bases from V and 4 from J, leaving 21 bases between them. Germline loops: CDR1 MNHEY, CDR2 SMNVEV (reference sequence). The CDR3 extends over 17 amino acids.

This chain joins TRBV6-6 and TRBJ2-7; TRBD1 matches at 8 bases. Trimming cost V 9 bases and J 0 bases; bases outside gene matches: 4. From germline, CDR1 is MNHNY and CDR2 SVGAGI (reference sequence). The CDR3 has 13 amino acids. CDR3 sequence reads: CASETGGSYEQYF. The CDR3 nucleotides read TGTGCCAGTGAAACAGGGGGCTCCTACGAGCAGTACTTC.

The chain has TRBV6-1 and TRBJ2-7; 11 bases map to TRBD1. V trimming: 1 base; J trimming: 2 bases; junction bases outside the gene matches: 1. The CDR3 runs 15 residues. The germline V gene has CDR1 MNHNS and CDR2 SASEGT. The CDR3: CASSEEGQGAYEQYF. The DNA of the CDR3 is TGTGCCAGCAGTGAAGAGGGACAGGGGGCCTACGAGCAGTACTTC.